This T cell receptor beta chain was captured by sequencing in a study of post-analysis software for immune sequencing data. Study information: The patients showed relapsing-remitting, secondary progressive and progressive-relapsing multiple sclerosis courses. Study-level points and caveats: Strong co-clustering by F measure linked samples that shared a preparation batch. Comparison with controls showed significantly lower normalized Chao1 diversity in multiple sclerosis patients. Five TRBV segments occurring more often in patients than controls included TRBV5-6, TRBV5-1 and TRBV20-1.

About this clonotype itself: Antigen unknown.

Germline V lookup: CDR1 DFQATT, CDR2 SNEGSKA (reference sequence). V dropped 0 bases and J dropped 8 bases, with 14 bases sitting between them. The CDR3 is 14 amino acids. Unique molecular identifiers featured in each of the TCR beta cDNA libraries. Input populations of about 1 to 11 million T cells gave rise to some 500,000 cDNA molecules. A single record per CDR3 protein comes from TCRdb applying MiXCR to the PCR reads. The sample has 750,000 to 950,000 distinct CDR3 sequences, 35% to 55% seen once; the top ten hold 4.9%. Sequences were obtained from blood. The chain couples TRBV20-1 to TRBJ2-1; D uncertain. This TCR came from a girl under 18 with multiple sclerosis. Written as DNA, the CDR3 is TGCAGTGCTAGAGATTTGACTTTTAGGGATGAGCAGTTCTTC. Encoded protein: CSARDLTFRDEQFF.